These T cell receptor beta chains were read from a single sample in a study of blood T cell repertoires in COVID-19. Profiling relied on immunoSEQ multiplex PCR, and the TCRdb table lists in-frame clones only, not all of them. This sample has hundreds of thousands of clones; 80% occur once, and the top ten carry 3.5% to 4.5%. What was sequenced was PBMCs or T cells enriched from blood (not recorded which). The receptors come from a man under 40 with acute COVID-19. Both conserved end residues are part of each CDR3.

V gene	J gene	CDR3 protein
TRBV11-1	TRBJ1-2	CASRQTGGRMSGYTF
TRBV4-2	TRBJ2-3	CASSGTSVTDTQYF
TRBV30	TRBJ1-1	CASITSGAYTEAFF
TRBV9	TRBJ2-1	CASSVGNRNTQFF
TRBV18	TRBJ1-3	CASSLGGQAAGNTIYF
TRBV28	TRBJ1-4	CASSFPRGQYEKLFF
TRBV6-5	TRBJ1-1	CASSPSGGVTEAFF
TRBV10-3	TRBJ2-5	CAISDTALETQYF
TRBV30	TRBJ1-4	CAGTDYNEKLFF
TRBV12-3/TRBV12-4	TRBJ1-3	CATDRVGGNTIYF
TRBV10-3	TRBJ1-5	CAIADSGNQPQHF
TRBV7-9	TRBJ2-5	CASSFSGGGTETQYF
TRBV19	TRBJ1-5	CASIRDRAVGPQHF
TRBV7-3	TRBJ2-7	CASSLTRVDEQYF
TRBV7-6	TRBJ2-3	CASSLGQLHTDTQYF
TRBV9	TRBJ2-3	CASSPRQGASDTQYF
TRBV6-4	TRBJ2-1	CASSASGGGSNEQFF
TRBV3-1/TRBV3-2	TRBJ1-2	CASSHPTGSYYGYTF
TRBV4-1	TRBJ2-3	CASSQESASGGQKDQYF
TRBV2	TRBJ2-1	CASSLAGGYNEQFF
TRBV5-1	TRBJ1-1	CASRPGGGTEAFF
TRBV6-1	TRBJ2-7	CASSEARGYREQYF
TRBV7-6	TRBJ2-2	CASSLGPGGTTGELFF
TRBV24-1	TRBJ1-4	CATSDPQGEGEKLFF
TRBV5-1	TRBJ2-1	CASSSPGKFIGNEQFF
TRBV28	TRBJ1-2	CASSLGGVFYGYTF
TRBV7-3	TRBJ1-1	CASSLSSLVGTEAFF
TRBV19	TRBJ2-7	CASSNLDRGEQYF
TRBV5-6	TRBJ2-3	CASSFYGGYTDTQYF
TRBV2	TRBJ2-1	CASIRYNEQFF
TRBV28	TRBJ1-1	CATTSHQQANTEAFF
TRBV15	TRBJ1-1	CATSRRNATANTEAFF
TRBV5-4	TRBJ1-1	CASSFWDRVMNTEAFF
TRBV7-3	TRBJ2-3	CASSLRASGGTTDTQYF
TRBV2	TRBJ2-5	CASRWTAEAQYF
TRBV11-2	TRBJ2-7	CASSFGLAGGYFYEQYF
TRBV9	TRBJ2-2	CASSVGGQPNGELFF
TRBV7-9	TRBJ1-2	CASTVTTGGGGYTF
TRBV30	TRBJ1-2	CAWSVLGSGYYGYTF
TRBV5-1	TRBJ1-2	CASSWGQGNYGYTF
TRBV4-1	TRBJ2-3	CASSQDRSEADTQYF
TRBV2	TRBJ2-3	CASSEGLGGFDTQYF
TRBV19	TRBJ1-1	CASLDRGAGRAEAFF
TRBV12-3/TRBV12-4	TRBJ1-5	CASSQGYDQPQHF
TRBV19	TRBJ1-1	CASSLRVRTEAFF
TRBV10-2	TRBJ1-5	CASSESRQGSNQPQHF
TRBV9	TRBJ2-2	CASSVTTPADGELFF
TRBV21-1	TRBJ1-1	CASEGVGDTEAFF
TRBV19	TRBJ2-7	CASSIGRDRAHEQYF
TRBV6-5	TRBJ2-1	CASSSGLAGTEQFF
TRBV5-5	TRBJ2-2	CASSFDRASGELFF
TRBV19	TRBJ2-2	CASSIALNSGELFF
TRBV11-2	TRBJ2-5	CASSPWEGLAGVGTQYF
TRBV30	TRBJ1-4	CAWGPGTINEKLFF
TRBV25-1	TRBJ2-6	CASGPRQGARSGANVLTF
TRBV5-4	TRBJ1-1	CASSPRSGGNTEAFF
TRBV28	TRBJ1-1	CASRPLRMNTEAFF
TRBV5-1	TRBJ2-1	CASSLLPSGGPEGNNEQFF